Following are 21 T cell receptor beta chains from one sample sequenced in a study of OX40 agonist ivuxolimab in advanced cancers. Measured with immunoSEQ multiplex PCR; TCRdb has only the in-frame clones, and not every one. Of about 70,000 clones in the sample, about 94% are singletons; the top ten hold 6.5% to 8.5%. The specimen was CD4+ or CD8+ T cells sorted from blood, collected in a trial of the OX40 agonist ivuxolimab. The source of these receptors is an adult with an advanced solid tumor such as melanoma, head and neck, liver or kidney cancer.

This clone is a singleton in its sample. The chain has TRBV19 and TRBJ1-6; TRBD1 might be the D (6 bases). Germline CDR1 reads LNHDA; CDR2 reads SQIVND (reference sequence). The CDR3 has 15 residues. Trimming cost V 3 bases and J 7 bases, with 13 bases left between them. This chain's CDR3 is CASSITRGLNSPLHF. The CDR3 DNA reads as TGTGCCAGTAGTATTACACGGGGGCTGAATTCACCCCTCCACTTT.

The V and J genes are TRBV27 and TRBJ1-2; D gene unclear. Trimming cost V 3 bases and J 7 bases, with 12 bases left between them. CDR1 MNHEY and CDR2 SMNVEV come from the germline V gene (reference sequence). The CDR3 runs 13 residues. The CDR3 sequence is CASSFWAMGGYTF. CDR3 sequence (DNA): TGTGCCAGCAGTTTTTGGGCTATGGGTGGCTACACCTTC.

In regard to this clone: The same CDR3 is also encoded by other DNA sequences in this sample. The rearrangement links TRBV21-1 to TRBJ1-5; the DNA was not compared with TRBD1, the D call given in the table. TRBV21-1 is reported as a pseudogene. The CDR3 length is 15 residues. The CDR3 loop reads CAIPGQGNLNQPQHF. The CDR3 DNA is TGTGCCATTCCGGGACAGGGAAACCTTAACCAGCCCCAGCATTTT.

This clone has a handful of counts. In DNA, the CDR3 is TGCAGCGTTGCCACAGGGGTCTTTGAAGCTTTCTTT. It translates to CSVATGVFEAFF. The chain uses TRBV29-1 and TRBJ1-1, with 7 bases aligning to TRBD1. The germline V gene encodes CDR1 SQVTM and CDR2 ANQGSEA. V was clipped by 4 bases and J by 7 bases; unmatched bases: 6. This CDR3 is 12 amino acids long. Together with reference TRBV29-1 and TRBJ1-1, the CDR3 gives the full variable domain: SAVISQKPSRDICQRGTSLTIQCQVDSQVTMMFWYRQQPGQSLTLIATANQGSEATYESGFVIDKFPISRPNLTFSTLTVSNMSPEDSSIYLCSVATGVFEAFFGQGTRLTVV.

The chain has TRBV9 and TRBJ2-2; TRBD1 matches 8 bases. CDR3 length: 14 amino acids. Per germline, CDR1 SGDLS and CDR2 YYNGEE. Trimming removed 4 bases from V and 6 bases from J; junction bases left unmatched: 5. CDR3 region: CASSPRQGPGELFF. The DNA of the CDR3 is TGTGCCAGCAGCCCTCGACAGGGGCCCGGGGAGCTGTTTTTT.

The chain recombines TRBV6-1 with TRBJ2-3, with a tentative D call TRBD2 (6 bases). The CDR3 runs 16 residues. Germline V gene data show CDR1 as MNHNS and CDR2 as SASEGT. The V end was cut by 2 bases, the J end by 0 bases, with 12 bases between. The CDR3 here is CASSEYAGTSTDTQYF. For the CDR3, the DNA is TGTGCCAGCAGTGAATATGCGGGGACCAGCACAGATACGCAGTATTTT.

This rearrangement joins TRBV7-9 to TRBJ2-1; D ambiguous. V was pared by 0 bases and J by 7 bases, with 4 bases between. There are 12 residues in the CDR3. The germline V gene encodes CDR1 SEHNR and CDR2 FQNEAQ (reference sequence). The chain's CDR3 is CASSLAKNEQFF. The CDR3 DNA reads as TGTGCCAGCAGCTTAGCGAAAAATGAGCAGTTCTTC.

The gene calls are TRBV29-1 and TRBJ1-1; the match to TRBD1 covers 7 bases. Trimming cost V 4 bases and J 0 bases; bases outside gene matches: 14. Germline V lookup: CDR1 SQVTM, CDR2 ANQGSEA. The CDR3 spans 17 residues. The DNA of the CDR3 is TGCAGCGTTGTGCGTCCTGGGACAGCCGACTTGAACACTGAAGCTTTCTTT. Protein sequence: CSVVRPGTADLNTEAFF.

The chain carries TRBV10-3 and TRBJ2-7; TRBD1 agrees at 7 bases. CDR1 ENHRY and CDR2 SYGVKD come from the germline V gene. J was trimmed by 2 bases and V by 5 bases; bases with no gene match: 6. The CDR3 is made up of 14 amino acids. The CDR3 sequence is CAISTGTETYEQYF. For the CDR3, the DNA is TGTGCCATCAGTACCGGGACAGAAACCTACGAGCAGTACTTC.

The chain recombines TRBV7-6 with TRBJ1-4, with a weak D call TRBD1 (5 bases). The V gene's germline CDR1 is SGHVS and CDR2 FNYEAQ. V was shortened by 5 bases and J by 0 bases, with 13 bases between the two germline ends. The CDR3 is 16 amino acids. The CDR3: CASSLPAGSTNEKLFF. Written as DNA, the CDR3 is TGTGCCAGCAGCCTCCCCGCAGGGTCAACTAATGAAAAACTGTTTTTT.

The rearrangement links TRBV19 to TRBJ1-1; D perhaps matches TRBD1 (5 bases). Looked up from germline, CDR1 is LNHDA and CDR2 is SQIVND (reference sequence). V shed 4 bases and J shed 0 bases, with 12 bases lying between them. The CDR3 sequence is 15 residues long. CDR3 nucleotide sequence: TGTGCCAGTAGTAAATACCCGACAGTGAACACTGAAGCTTTCTTT. This codes for CASSKYPTVNTEAFF. The whole variable domain, filled in from reference TRBV19 and TRBJ1-1, reads DGGITQSPKYLFRKEGQNVTLSCEQNLNHDAMYWYRQDPGQGLRLIYYSQIVNDFQKGDIAEGYSVSREKKESFPLTVTSAQKNPTAFYLCASSKYPTVNTEAFFGQGTRLTVV.

The rearrangement joins TRBV5-6 to TRBJ1-1; D is unresolved. Trimming shortened V by 0 bases and J by 1 base, and 10 bases separated the two germline ends. The germline gives CDR1 SGHDT, CDR2 YYEEEE. CDR3 length equals 15 residues. DNA of the CDR3: TGTGCCAGCAGCTTGGTCCCAGATACGAACACTGAAGCTTTCTTT. It codes for CASSLVPDTNTEAFF.

V gene TRBV5-6 combines with J gene TRBJ2-1; the D is unclear. This CDR3 comprises 12 residues. Germline CDR1 SGHDT, CDR2 YYEEEE. V lost 4 bases and J lost 9, with 11 bases in between. The DNA for the CDR3 is TGTGCCAGCAGCCTAGTTTCCGCTGAGCAGTTCTTC. Its protein product is CASSLVSAEQFF.

This clone was counted between two and nine times. The chain links TRBV4-1 to TRBJ2-7; D is ambiguous. The V end was cut by 6 bases, the J end by 6 bases, with 18 bases between. CDR1 and CDR2 from the germline V gene are MGHRA and YSYEKL. The CDR3 totals 14 residues. CDR3 in amino acids: CASRETETYSEQYF. CDR3 nucleotide sequence: TGCGCCAGCAGAGAAACAGAAACTTACAGCGAGCAGTACTTC.

This chain uses TRBV4-2 with TRBJ2-6, with TRBD2 as a possible D gene (5 bases). In germline, CDR1 is LGHNA, CDR2 YNFKEQ. The CDR3 covers 16 residues. Trimming cost V 0 bases and J 1 base, with 7 bases left between them. This CDR3 reads CASSQDTGSGANVLTF. CDR3 nucleotides: TGTGCCAGCAGCCAAGATACGGGGTCTGGGGCCAACGTCCTGACTTTC.

With regard to this clone: Other DNA variants within this sample encode the same CDR3. The J gene is TRBJ2-2, the V gene TRBV5-6; 9 nucleotides align to TRBD1. V gave up 4 bases and J gave up 6 bases; unmatched junction bases: 4. The CDR3 loop spans 14 amino acids. CDR1 and CDR2 (germline): SGHDT, YYEEEE. The CDR3 DNA reads TGTGCCAGCAGCCTGGGACAGGGACCCGGGGAGCTGTTTTTT. This sequence encodes CASSLGQGPGELFF.

V gene TRBV9 combines with J gene TRBJ1-1, with 7 bases matching TRBD1. The junction had 11 bases not matched to a gene; V was cut back by 4 bases and J by 2 bases. This CDR3 spans 16 amino acids. CDR1 is SGDLS and CDR2 is YYNGEE in the germline V gene. In nucleotides, the CDR3 is TGTGCCAGCAGCCCGGGGCCAGGGGGGAGAAACACTGAAGCTTTCTTT. As protein: CASSPGPGGRNTEAFF.

The gene calls are TRBV6-4 and TRBJ2-1; D gene unclear. Trimming shortened V by 5 bases and J by 0 bases, and 8 bases separated the two germline ends. Germline CDR1 is MRHNA and CDR2 is SNTAGT. The CDR3 is 14 amino acids. This chain's CDR3 is CASSYTPSYNEQFF. The CDR3 DNA follows: TGTGCCAGCAGTTACACCCCCTCCTACAATGAGCAGTTCTTC.

V and J are TRBV19 and TRBJ1-1; TRBD1 agrees at 10 bases. Germline trimming cut 7 bases from V and 4 bases from J; bases unmatched to any gene: 15. The V gene's germline CDR1 is LNHDA and CDR2 SQIVND (reference sequence). The CDR3 length is 17 residues. The CDR3 coding sequence is TGTGCCAGTACATGGTCAGGACAGGGGGTGAGGGGCACTGAAGCTTTCTTT. Translating gives CASTWSGQGVRGTEAFF.

CDR3 protein: CASSPSSWDSNQPQHF. CDR3 coding DNA: TGTGCCAGCTCACCCAGCTCGTGGGACAGCAATCAGCCCCAGCATTTT. This chain joins TRBV18 and TRBJ1-5, with D maybe TRBD1 (5 bases). The CDR3 covers 16 residues. The V gene's germline CDR1 is KGHSH and CDR2 LQKENI. V was shortened by 3 bases and J by 1 base, with 13 bases between the two germline ends.

The chain combines TRBV30 with TRBJ1-2, with D maybe TRBD1 (5 bases). Germline V CDR1 and CDR2: GTSNPN, SVGIG (reference sequence). V was shortened by 5 bases and J by 3 bases, with 22 bases between the two germline ends. The CDR3 spans 16 residues. The DNA of the CDR3 is TGTGCCTGGGCCGAGGGGATTCTAAATCCGGACTATGGCTACACCTTC. Its translation is CAWAEGILNPDYGYTF. Looking up the rest from reference TRBV30 and TRBJ1-2 gives the full variable domain: SQTIHQWPATLVQPVGSPLSLECTVEGTSNPNLYWYRQAAGRGLQLLFYSVGIGQISSEVPQNLSASRPQDRQFILSSKKLLLSDSGFYLCAWAEGILNPDYGYTFGSGTRLTVV.